The T cell receptor beta chain described here comes from a study of tissue T cells after allogeneic stem cell transplantation (dated by TCRdb to 2022 to 2024). With regard to the full study: When multiple samples of a tissue were available, H&E sections were reviewed by a pathologist, and samples with histologically apparent lymphocytes were prioritized for sequencing. The human part of the study was a prospective observational study with no blinding and no randomization. The study profiled TCR beta repertoires in many tissues obtained from research autopsies of patients with and without GVHD, and also in mouse models of GVHD. Broad study findings and their caveats: Within patients, how anatomically similar tissues were was a major factor shaping TCR repertoire composition, regardless of disease or transplant status. The study did not establish which tissue TCRs were alloreactive or antigen-specific, and some clones may have been host cells that persisted. Few T cell clones were found to be shared across patients, but shared repertoire signatures across patients were revealed in a tissue-specific fashion by motif-based clustering. No blood samples were available from the non-GVHD comparator patients. In both patients and mice, T cells from blood and spleen picked up only a limited part of the TCR repertoire that was detected in tissues. The patient cohort was small and varied clinically, and sampling depth was recognized as a limitation.

Library preparation employed the immunoSEQ multiplex PCR assay. Adaptive Biotechnologies performed the TCRbeta CDR3 sequencing at survey depth and reported CDR3 sequences, V/J genes, productive frequency and template counts. Amplification of TCR beta CDR3 regions started from genomic DNA instead of RNA. Concerning the study's data processing: Jensen-Shannon divergence served to quantify pairwise repertoire overlap between tissues, with 0 meaning identical and 1 meaning complete divergence. Tissues were clustered by single-linkage agglomerative hierarchical clustering of pairwise JSD values and displayed as dendrograms. GLIPH2 was run on all patient samples with simulation_depth 1000, kmer_min_depth 3 and cdr3_length_cutoff 8, and groups with more than two unique CDR3s were retained. A standardized tissue-overlap score was generated by extrapolating Jaccard GLIPH-group overlap across patients to a standard repertoire size of 1000 clones. To look at how diversity was associated with clinical or experimental variables, linear mixed-effect models were used, with tissue treated as a fixed effect and individual treated as a random effect. TCRdb's version of the immuneACCESS table is confined to in-frame rearrangements and falls short of the full clone set. An unresolved V gene accounts for under half of the shortfall where checked; the remainder is of unknown origin. D and trimming were read from the DNA, whereas the V and J calls and clone size are those reported in that table. The sample yields roughly 7,000 clones; less than 70% were counted once. The ten largest make up around 21% of the sample.

This clone came up once. Its antigen remains unidentified. No base-level quality is on record; no much larger clone is a single base apart. Interpreted using the paper, the time point label stands for: human tissue collected at research (rapid) autopsy. For comparison, three non-HCT patients with other cancers were selected retrospectively, each having at least five GI tract samples and no known GI disease at death. Autopsy tissues, which were obtained after a median post-mortem interval of approximately 8.8 hours, included GI sites from esophagus to rectum, liver, skin and lymphoid organs including spleen. Autopsy specimens were bisected, with one portion flash-frozen in liquid nitrogen and the remainder formalin-fixed, and GI outer muscle layers were removed. To extract genomic DNA from frozen tissues, either the Mag-Bind Blood & Tissue DNA HDQ 96 Kit on a Chemagic 360 or the DNeasy Blood & Tissue Kit was used. Because of concern about red blood cell contamination, extracted DNA underwent additional purification with the Genomic DNA Clean & Concentrator-25 kit.

Based on the germline V gene, the CDR1 and CDR2 sequences are MNHEY and SVGAGI. Cut back by 4 bases and 5 bases, the V and J ends lie 17 bases apart. The CDR3 spans 15 residues, from the cysteine through the phenylalanine. The DNA shown is the 45-base CDR3, in frame from base 1. This material consisted of duodenum tissue, taken at autopsy. The V gene is TRBV6-5 and the J gene is TRBJ2-5, and the D gene may be TRBD2, 6 bases matching. The clonotype was recovered from a female donor older than 55 with lung cancer. The DNA reads as follows: TGTGCCAGCAGTTCGGGGCTAGCGTTACGGGAGACCCAGTACTTC. Translation gives CASSSGLALRETQYF.